The rows below give T cell receptor beta chains drawn from one sample of a study of blood T cell repertoires in COVID-19. Libraries were prepared by immunoSEQ multiplex PCR; TCRdb keeps only in-frame clonotypes and omits some of them. The sample lists roughly 150,000 clones, roughly 91% seen once, with more than 2% in the top ten. Source material: peripheral blood. Receptors were obtained from a man aged 50 to 60 who had recovered from COVID-19. Each CDR3 is given with its conserved first and last residue. A D gene is named only where the DNA matches it firmly. The size field is filled for only some rows; it gives once, few, many or a size class.

v_call,j_call,clone_size,d_call,cdr3_nt,cdr3_aa
TRBV7-6,TRBJ2-5,NA,NA,TGTGCCAGCAGCTTAGAGTACGGGGGGCCCCAAGAGACCCAGTACTTC,CASSLEYGGPQETQYF
TRBV6-6,TRBJ2-3,NA,TRBD2,TGTGCCAGCAGACTAGCGGGGGGAGACACGCAGTATTTT,CASRLAGGDTQYF
TRBV21-1,TRBJ2-3,NA,NA,TGTGCCAGCATGCGGCACAGGGGGCGGGTCACAGATACGCAGTATTTT,CASMRHRGRVTDTQYF
TRBV7-8,TRBJ2-1,NA,NA,TGTGCCAGCAGCCGAGGGGGGGGGAACTCCTACAATGAGCAGTTCTTC,CASSRGGGNSYNEQFF
TRBV28,TRBJ1-6,NA,TRBD1,TGTGCCAGCAGTCCTTGGACAGGGTCTAATTCACCCCTCCACTTT,CASSPWTGSNSPLHF
TRBV6-5,TRBJ1-3,NA,NA,TGTGCCTGTCGGGGGGCGAGCTCTGGAAACACCATATATTTT,CACRGASSGNTIYF
TRBV2,TRBJ1-5,NA,NA,TGTGCCAGCAGTGAAGCCGGGGGGCCCCAGCATTTT,CASSEAGGPQHF
TRBV4-1,TRBJ2-7,NA,TRBD1,TGCGCCAGCAGCCAAGCTACAGGGACAGGGTACGAGCAGTACTTC,CASSQATGTGYEQYF
TRBV10-1,TRBJ2-3,NA,TRBD1,TGCGCCAGCAGTGGGGGCCGGGACAGTGTCACAGATACGCAGTATTTT,CASSGGRDSVTDTQYF
TRBV6-5,TRBJ2-7,NA,TRBD1,TGTGCCAGCAGCCATGGGACAGCGTCGTACTTC,CASSHGTASYF
TRBV11-3,TRBJ1-1,NA,TRBD1,TGTGCCAGCAGCTGGGGACAGTACACTGAAGCTTTCTTT,CASSWGQYTEAFF
TRBV18,TRBJ1-4,NA,NA,TGTGCCAGCTCAGGCAGGAATGAAAAACTGTTTTTT,CASSGRNEKLFF
TRBV18,TRBJ1-3,NA,NA,TGTGCCAGCTCAACCGTGGGGGAGGCAGACTCTGGAAACACCATATATTTT,CASSTVGEADSGNTIYF
TRBV6-2/TRBV6-3,TRBJ1-2,NA,TRBD1,TGTGCCAGCAGTTACTCACCCGGGACAGACCTTAACTATGGCTACACCTTC,CASSYSPGTDLNYGYTF
TRBV4-3,TRBJ2-1,NA,TRBD2,TGCGCCAGCAGCCAAGATGTCCAGCGGGGTAGGCATGAGCAGTTCTTC,CASSQDVQRGRHEQFF
TRBV7-9,TRBJ1-2,NA,NA,TGTGCCAGCAGCTTCCAGGGGCCCAACTATGGCTACACCTTC,CASSFQGPNYGYTF
TRBV28,TRBJ2-1,NA,NA,TGTGCCAGCAGTTTAGAGCTTCCTATTCGGAATGAGCAGTTCTTC,CASSLELPIRNEQFF
TRBV30,TRBJ2-3,NA,TRBD2,TGTGCCTGGAGCCCTCCGGGACTAGCGTCTCGGGGTACGCAGTATTTT,CAWSPPGLASRGTQYF
TRBV4-3,TRBJ1-2,NA,NA,TGCGCCAGCAGCCAAGAATCGACAGTTTATGGCTACACCTTC,CASSQESTVYGYTF
TRBV4-3,TRBJ2-1,NA,NA,TGCGCCAGCAGCCTTCAACGGGGGAAGGATGAGCAGTTCTTC,CASSLQRGKDEQFF
TRBV27,TRBJ2-1,few,TRBD1,TGTGCCAGTAGTTTGGCAGGGGGCGGATATGGCGGCAAATACAATGAGCAGTTCTTC,CASSLAGGGYGGKYNEQFF
TRBV30,TRBJ2-7,once,NA,TGTGCCTGGAAAGGGGTCCCCCCATCCGAGCAGTACTTC,CAWKGVPPSEQYF
TRBV10-3,TRBJ2-1,NA,TRBD2,TGTGCCATCAGTGACCAATCGACTAGCGGGAGTGGTTCCTACAATGAGCAGTTCTTC,CAISDQSTSGSGSYNEQFF
TRBV7-3,TRBJ2-7,NA,NA,TGTGCCAGCAGCCCCGGGGGTCCGGGCCTCTACGAGCAGTACTTC,CASSPGGPGLYEQYF
TRBV6-5,TRBJ1-1,NA,TRBD1,TGTGCCAGCAGTTATTTAGACAGGGTGGGCACTGAAGCTTTCTTT,CASSYLDRVGTEAFF
TRBV6-1,TRBJ1-6,NA,NA,TGTGCCAGCAGTGAAGTGGCCAGGGGTAATTCACCCCTCCACTTT,CASSEVARGNSPLHF
TRBV29-1,TRBJ1-1,NA,NA,TGCAGCGTTGAGGCAGGCATGAACACTGAAGCTTTCTTT,CSVEAGMNTEAFF
TRBV10-3,TRBJ1-4,NA,NA,TGTGCCATCAGTCCAGGGACAACTAATGAAAAACTGTTTTTT,CAISPGTTNEKLFF
TRBV12-5,TRBJ1-1,once,NA,TGTGCTAGTGGTTTGGTCCAGACTTCAGCACACCACACTGAAGCTTTCTTT,CASGLVQTSAHHTEAFF
TRBV19,TRBJ2-5,once,TRBD1,TGTGCCAGTAGTGCCCGACAGGGTGGATTTGAGACCCAGTACTTC,CASSARQGGFETQYF
TRBV6-6,TRBJ2-3,NA,TRBD2,TGTGCCAGCAGTCGTCCATCCATGCGAGCGGGGGTGGGAGATACGCAGTATTTT,CASSRPSMRAGVGDTQYF
TRBV25-1,TRBJ1-2,NA,NA,TGTGCCAGCAGACAGACGGGAAACTATGGCTACACCTTC,CASRQTGNYGYTF
TRBV18,TRBJ2-7,NA,NA,TGTGCCAGCTCACCTCCAGGGTACTACGAGCAGTACTTC,CASSPPGYYEQYF
TRBV7-8,TRBJ1-2,NA,TRBD1,TGTGCCAGCAGCAGCACCGGCACTACAGGGGCCTCTGGCTACACCTTC,CASSSTGTTGASGYTF
TRBV27,TRBJ1-6,NA,TRBD1,TGTGCCAGCAGTTTATCAGGACGGACAGGGGGTAATTCACCCCTCCACTTT,CASSLSGRTGGNSPLHF
TRBV20-1,TRBJ2-3,NA,TRBD2,TGCAGTGCCAGTAGCGGGACCAGGACAGATACACAGTATTTT,CSASSGTRTDTQYF
TRBV18,TRBJ2-1,NA,TRBD2,TGTGCCAGCTCACCACGCGGACTAGCGGGTAACAATGAGCAGTTCTTC,CASSPRGLAGNNEQFF